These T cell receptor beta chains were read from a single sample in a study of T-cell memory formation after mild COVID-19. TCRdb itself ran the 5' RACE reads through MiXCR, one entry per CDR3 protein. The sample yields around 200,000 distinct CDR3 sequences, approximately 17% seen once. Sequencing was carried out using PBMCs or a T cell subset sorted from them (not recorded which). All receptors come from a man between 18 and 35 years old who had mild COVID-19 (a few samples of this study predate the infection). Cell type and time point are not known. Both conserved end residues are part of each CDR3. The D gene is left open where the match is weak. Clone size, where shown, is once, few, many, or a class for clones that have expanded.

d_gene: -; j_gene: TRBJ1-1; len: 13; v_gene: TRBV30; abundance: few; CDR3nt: TGTGCCTGGAGTGTACAAGGCATTGGCGAAGCTTTCTTT; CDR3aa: CAWSVQGIGEAFF
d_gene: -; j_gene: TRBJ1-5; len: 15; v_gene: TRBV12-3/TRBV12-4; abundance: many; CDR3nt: TGTGCCAGCAGTTTTACCGGGGGGAGCAATCAGCCCCAGCATTTT; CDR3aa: CASSFTGGSNQPQHF
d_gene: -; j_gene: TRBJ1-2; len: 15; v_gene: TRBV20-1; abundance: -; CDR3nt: TGCAGTGCCAGACCCGACGGGCTCGCTAACTATGGCTACACCTTC; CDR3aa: CSARPDGLANYGYTF
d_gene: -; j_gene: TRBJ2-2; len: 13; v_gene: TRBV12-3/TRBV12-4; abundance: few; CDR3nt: TGTGCCAGCCTCTATTCGAACAAGAGGGAGCTGTTTTTT; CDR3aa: CASLYSNKRELFF
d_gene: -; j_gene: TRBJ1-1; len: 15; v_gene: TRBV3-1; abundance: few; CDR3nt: TGTGCCAGCAGCCAAGAGGGGATTATGAACACTGAAGCTTTCTTT; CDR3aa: CASSQEGIMNTEAFF
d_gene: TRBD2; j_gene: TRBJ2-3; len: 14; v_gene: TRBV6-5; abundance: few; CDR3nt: TGTGCCAGCAGTAGCGGGGGGTTCAGGGATACGCAGTATTTT; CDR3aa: CASSSGGFRDTQYF
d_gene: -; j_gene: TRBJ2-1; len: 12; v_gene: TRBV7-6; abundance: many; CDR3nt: TGTGCCAGCACCAACGGAGGGGATGAGCAGTTCTTC; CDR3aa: CASTNGGDEQFF
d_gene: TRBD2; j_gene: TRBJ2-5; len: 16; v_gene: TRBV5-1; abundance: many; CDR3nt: TGCGCCAGCAGCCCACGGACTAGCGGGCCCCAAGGAACCCAGTACTTC; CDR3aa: CASSPRTSGPQGTQYF
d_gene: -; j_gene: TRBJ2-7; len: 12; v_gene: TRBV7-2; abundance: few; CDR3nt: TGTGCCAGCAGCTTGTTAGAATACGAGCAGTACTTC; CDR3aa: CASSLLEYEQYF
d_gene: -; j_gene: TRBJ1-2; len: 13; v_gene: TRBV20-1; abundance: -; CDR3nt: TGCAGTGCCTCAAAGTCGGGATATGGTGGCTACACCTTC; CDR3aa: CSASKSGYGGYTF
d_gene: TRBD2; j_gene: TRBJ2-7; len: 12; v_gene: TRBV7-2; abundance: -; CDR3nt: TGTGCCAGCAGCCCCCGGGGGGTTCTGCAGTACTTC; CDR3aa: CASSPRGVLQYF
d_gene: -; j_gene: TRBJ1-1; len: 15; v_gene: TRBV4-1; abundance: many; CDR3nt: TGCGCCAGCAGCCAAGATGAGGGGATGAACACTGAAGCTTTCTTT; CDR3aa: CASSQDEGMNTEAFF
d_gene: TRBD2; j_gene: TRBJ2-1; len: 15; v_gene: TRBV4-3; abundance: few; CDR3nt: TGCGCCAGCAGCCTCGGACTAGACTCCTACAATGAGCAGTTCTTC; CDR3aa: CASSLGLDSYNEQFF
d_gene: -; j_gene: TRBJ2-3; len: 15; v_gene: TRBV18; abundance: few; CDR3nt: TGTGCCAGCTCACCACAGGGGCTCGTTGCAGATACGCAGTATTTT; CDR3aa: CASSPQGLVADTQYF
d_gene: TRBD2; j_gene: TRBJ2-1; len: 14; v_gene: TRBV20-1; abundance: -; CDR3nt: TGCAGTGCTAGGCGGGGGACCTCCTACAATGAGCAGTTATTC; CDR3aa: CSARRGTSYNEQLF
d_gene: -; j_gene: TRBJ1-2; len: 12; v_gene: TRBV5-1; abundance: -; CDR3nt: TGCGCCAGCAGCTGGGACCTTGGGAGCTACACCTTC; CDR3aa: CASSWDLGSYTF
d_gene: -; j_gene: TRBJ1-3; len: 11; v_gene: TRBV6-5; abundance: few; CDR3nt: TGTGCCAGCAGTAATGGAAACACCATATATTTT; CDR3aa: CASSNGNTIYF